This entry is about one T cell receptor beta chain. The entry originates in a study of T cell clones after liver transplantation. CDR3 length: 17 residues. The V and J ends lost 1 base and 0 bases, in that order; junction bases with no gene match: 9. In germline, CDR1 is KGHSH, CDR2 LQKENI. Here immunoSEQ multiplex PCR was the method, and the copy in TCRdb shows in-frame clones only, minus some. The sample lists roughly 40,000 clones, just over 85% occurring once. The chain employs TRBV18 and TRBJ2-7, with 7 bases that match TRBD1. The TCR originated in a human patient who received a liver transplant. The graft donor may be the source of some T cells. The source material was CD4+ T cells from blood, sampled 24 months after liver transplant. The CDR3 DNA sequence: TGTGCCAGCTCACCACGCACCGGGACAGTGAGCTCCTACGAGCAGTACTTC. Translation: CASSPRTGTVSSYEQYF.